What follows are 20 T cell receptor beta chains derived from one specimen sequenced in a study of tumor-infiltrating lymphocytes in primary liver carcinoma. Unsorted whole blood served as the source of blood RNA, and germline DNA was extracted as well. TCR beta cDNA was made from 450 to 600 ng total RNA with a constant-region primer. Investigators got TCR beta libraries out of three nested multiplex PCR rounds, done with slightly modified ARM-PCR. For around 10 cycles apiece, the opening two PCR rounds ran with TRBV1-TRBV30 forward primers and a C-beta reverse primer. A single record per CDR3 protein comes from TCRdb applying MiXCR to the multiplex PCR reads. The table includes approximately 330,000 distinct CDR3 sequences, 65% detected once. Sequenced sample: peripheral blood. Every receptor here comes from a man aged 35 to 55 with primary liver carcinoma and hepatitis B virus infection.

This clonotype was counted at least ten times. The rearrangement uses TRBV6-1 and TRBJ1-4, with a tentative D call TRBD1 (6 bases). The CDR3 contains 14 residues. Trimming shortened V by 7 bases and J by 8 bases, and 17 bases separated the two germline ends. CDR1 is MNHNS and CDR2 is SASEGT in the germline V gene. Here the CDR3 reads CASTWGDKDEKLFF. The DNA of the CDR3 is TGTGCCAGCACCTGGGGGGACAAAGACGAAAAACTGTTTTTT.

This clonotype was seen many times. The J gene is TRBJ2-7, the V gene TRBV29-1, with 8 positions matching TRBD1. With 6 bases clipped from V and 6 bases from J, the junction kept 13 bases outside the gene matches. Germline V gives CDR1 SQVTM, CDR2 ANQGSEA. The CDR3 runs to 14 residues. CDR3 sequence: CSVRQVGQGGEQYF. The DNA of the CDR3 is TGCAGCGTCCGGCAAGTCGGACAGGGAGGCGAGCAGTACTTC.

This rearrangement joins TRBV11-2 to TRBJ2-7; 11 bases line up with TRBD2. Germline trimming cut 5 bases from V and 3 bases from J; bases unmatched to any gene: 6. CDR3 length equals 15 residues. Looked up from germline, CDR1 is SGHAT and CDR2 is FQNNGV. This chain's CDR3 is CASSRRLAGNYEQYF. CDR3 sequence (DNA): TGTGCCAGCAGCCGGAGACTAGCGGGGAACTACGAGCAGTACTTC.

The chain employs TRBV4-2 and TRBJ2-7; perhaps TRBD2 as D (7 bases). The CDR3 is 16 residues long. Germline assignment: CDR1 LGHNA and CDR2 YNFKEQ. Trimming cost V 4 bases and J 4 bases, with 20 bases left between them. CDR3 nucleotide sequence: TGTGCCAGCAGCCCGGAGGGGGGGAAGACTTTTTACGAGCAGTACTTC. It translates to CASSPEGGKTFYEQYF.

Regarding this clonotype: Because it lacks the conserved phenylalanine or tryptophan at the end, this CDR3 is likely a read error. The chain combines TRBV11-1 with TRBJ2-7, with D maybe TRBD1 (6 bases). The germline V gene encodes CDR1 SGHAT and CDR2 FQDESV (reference sequence). CDR3 length equals 15 residues. Trimming removed 4 bases at V and 3 bases at J, with 16 bases between. The CDR3 bases are TGTGCCAGCAGCTCAGCCAGGACAGCCTTCTACGAGCAGTACTTA. The encoded protein is CASSSARTAFYEQYL.

To note about this clonotype: Just one base apart from a much larger clone, this may be a read error. This chain uses TRBV12-3 or TRBV12-4 with TRBJ2-1; D gene unclear. The CDR3 is made up of 13 amino acids. The CDR3 loop is CASRKSSYNERFF. The CDR3 DNA follows: TGTGCCAGCAGGAAGAGCTCCTACAATGAGCGGTTCTTC.

Worth noting for this clonotype: This may come from a read error, since a much larger clone is one base off. The chain combines TRBV5-4 with TRBJ2-3; D remains unclear. CDR3 length: 13 residues. Deletions cut 0 bases from V and 10 bases from J, with 12 bases between. Germline CDR1 and CDR2: SGHNT and YYREEE (reference sequence). The CDR3 is CASSLGGGDAQYF. For the CDR3, the DNA is TGTGCCAGCAGCTTGGGCGGTGGCGATGCGCAGTATTTT.

Turning to this clonotype: One base away lies a much larger clone, so this may be a sequencing read error. The chain recombines TRBV14 with TRBJ2-7; weak D call: TRBD1 (5 bases). The CDR3 sequence is 17 residues long. Germline CDR1 SGHDN, CDR2 FVKESK. CDR3 amino acids: CGSSRLPTGPSSYEQYF. In DNA, the CDR3 is TGTGGCAGCAGCCGCCTCCCTACAGGCCCCAGCTCCTACGAGCAGTACTTC.

This clonotype was recorded once. A clone one base away is much larger, so this may be a read error. The chain is built from TRBV28 and TRBJ2-1; D might be TRBD2 (5 bases). The length of the CDR3 is 13 residues. CDR1 is MDHEN and CDR2 is SYDVKM in the germline V gene. Written as DNA, the CDR3 is TGTGCCAGCAGTTTTAGACTACACAATGGGCAGTTCTTC. This encodes CASSFRLHNGQFF.

This clonotype has more than one count but fewer than ten. The chain couples TRBV6-1 to TRBJ2-1, with 11 bases that match TRBD2. This CDR3 region has 16 residues. The V and J ends lost 4 bases and 2 bases, in that order; junction bases with no gene match: 4. From germline, CDR1 is MNHNS and CDR2 SASEGT. The CDR3 reads CASSAVAGGAYNEQFF. DNA for the CDR3: TGTGCCAGCAGTGCGGTAGCGGGAGGGGCCTACAATGAGCAGTTCTTC.

In regard to this clonotype: The CDR3 does not close with the conserved phenylalanine or tryptophan, likely indicating a read error. The rearrangement joins TRBV12-3 or TRBV12-4 to TRBJ2-1; D might be TRBD1 (6 bases). The CDR3 spans 16 residues. V was cut by 7 bases and J by 2 bases, with 18 bases left in between. The CDR3 DNA reads as TGTGCCAGCATTCCCCACGGGCGGACAGCCTACAATGAGCAGTTCCTC. The encoded protein is CASIPHGRTAYNEQFL.

This clonotype has more than one count but fewer than ten. The V gene is TRBV6-5, the J gene TRBJ2-3, with 9 bases aligning to TRBD2. The germline V gene has CDR1 MNHEY and CDR2 SVGAGI. V trimming: 3 bases; J trimming: 4 bases; junction bases outside the gene matches: 2. The CDR3 totals 14 residues. The CDR3 DNA sequence: TGTGCCAGCAGTTATAAGCGGGAGGCAGATACGCAGTATTTT. This codes for CASSYKREADTQYF.

Remarks on this clonotype: One end of the junction is discordant with germline, which a read error may explain. The rearrangement joins TRBV11-2 to TRBJ2-1; 9 positions agree with TRBD2. The germline gives CDR1 SGHAT, CDR2 FQNNGV. The length of the CDR3 is 16 residues. CDR3 bases: TGTGCCAGCAGCTCGCCCTCTAGACTAGCGGACAGTGGGCAGTCCTTC. Encoded protein: CASSSPSRLADSGQSF. The variable domain in full, completed from reference TRBV11-2 and TRBJ2-1, reads EAGVAQSPRYKIIEKRQSVAFWCNPISGHATLYWYQQILGQGPKLLIQFQNNGVVDDSQLPKDRFSAERLKGVDSTLKIQPAKLEDSAVYLCASSSPSRLADSGQSFGPGTRLTVL.

V and J are TRBV28 and TRBJ2-1; 14 bases fit TRBD2. The V and J ends lost 8 bases and 4 bases, in that order; junction bases with no gene match: 13. This CDR3 is built from 18 residues. Germline V gives CDR1 MDHEN, CDR2 SYDVKM. CDR3 DNA sequence: TGTGCCAGCGGTGGAACGGAGGGACTAGCGGGAGCTTACAATGAGCAGTTCTTC. This gives the protein CASGGTEGLAGAYNEQFF.

This clonotype was recorded many times. This chain uses TRBV28 with TRBJ2-7; 11 nucleotides agree with TRBD2. This CDR3 has 17 residues. The V segment lost 6 bases and the J segment 1 base; nucleotides outside the gene matches: 11. Germline V lookup: CDR1 MDHEN, CDR2 SYDVKM. The CDR3 DNA follows: TGTGCCAGCAGCCCCCCAGGGGGACTAGCGGCTTCCTACGAGCAGTACTTC. Translated, it gives CASSPPGGLAASYEQYF.

This clonotype was seen ten or more times. The chain combines TRBV29-1 with TRBJ2-5, with D tentatively TRBD2 (5 bases). The germline V and J ends were trimmed by 3 bases and 4 bases, with 12 bases remaining between them. The CDR3 totals 13 residues. Germline CDR1 and CDR2: SQVTM and ANQGSEA. The CDR3 DNA follows: TGCAGCGTTGAGGAGGTTTGGGGAGAGACCCAGTACTTC. This translates into CSVEEVWGETQYF.

The sample holds many counts of this clonotype. V gene TRBV6-5 combines with J gene TRBJ2-1; 13 bases match TRBD2. V was pared by 5 bases and J by 3 bases, with 7 bases of the junction left unmatched. The CDR3 totals 17 residues. The V gene's germline CDR1 is MNHEY and CDR2 SVGAGI. The CDR3 is CASSGGGTSGNYNEQFF. CDR3 in DNA: TGTGCCAGCAGTGGGGGGGGGACTAGCGGGAACTACAATGAGCAGTTCTTC.

On this clonotype itself: Since a much larger clone is just one base distant, this may be a read error. This is likely a read error, given that the CDR3 carries no conserved phenylalanine or tryptophan at its end. V is TRBV6-2 or TRBV6-3 and J is TRBJ2-3; D is perhaps TRBD2 (5 bases). The germline gives CDR1 MNHEY, CDR2 SVGEGT. This CDR3 region has 15 residues. Trimming pared 5 bases from V and 4 bases from J, leaving 16 bases between. CDR3 DNA: TGTGCCAGCAGTCCAGCCGGGATGTTGGCAGATACGCAGTATCTT. Translating it yields CASSPAGMLADTQYL.

Many counts were recorded for this clonotype. The chain recombines TRBV11-2 with TRBJ1-5; D gene uncertain. Germline-derived CDR1 and CDR2 are SGHAT and FQNNGV. Between the trimmed V and J ends, which lost 0 bases and 5 bases, there was a span of 8 bases. CDR3 length equals 14 residues. The CDR3 region is CASSLDPRDQPQHF. CDR3 DNA sequence: TGTGCCAGCAGCTTAGATCCGCGGGATCAGCCCCAGCATTTT.

Concerning this clonotype: Given a much more abundant clone one base away, this may be a read error. V is TRBV6-5 and J is TRBJ2-1; 12 nucleotides align to TRBD2. The V gene end was trimmed by 4 bases and the J gene end by 5 bases; junction bases not matched to a gene: 9. The CDR3 covers 17 residues. Germline-derived CDR1 and CDR2 are MNHEY and SVGAGI. In DNA, the CDR3 is TGTGCCAGCAGTTCCAGACTAGCGGGAGAGCTAAACAATGAGCAGTTCTTC. This codes for CASSSRLAGELNNEQFF.